This is a list of T cell receptor beta chains from one sample in a study of OX40 agonist ivuxolimab in advanced cancers. Some clones are missing from TCRdb's copy, which holds only in-frame ones; the method was immunoSEQ multiplex PCR. The data show roughly 30,000 clones, roughly nine tenths seen once. Here the sequenced sample was CD4+ or CD8+ T cells sorted from blood, taken in a trial of the OX40 agonist ivuxolimab. These receptors originate from an adult with an advanced solid tumor such as melanoma, head and neck, liver or kidney cancer. The CDR3 runs from the conserved cysteine through the conserved F or W. Each record gives: J gene, clone size, V gene, D gene, CDR3 protein, CDR3 DNA. A D gene is named only where the DNA matches it firmly. A clone size is listed for some rows: how often the clone was seen (once, few, many), or a class if it is expanded.

>TRBJ2-7|NA|TRBV27|NA
CASSLYRGPYEQYF
TGTGCCAGCAGCCTATACCGGGGTCCCTACGAGCAGTACTTC
>TRBJ2-4|NA|TRBV20-1|NA
CSAGGGGYF
TGCAGTGCTGGGGGAGGCGGGTACTTC
>TRBJ1-3|NA|TRBV15|NA
CATSRDGSSGNTIYF
TGTGCCACCAGCAGAGACGGAAGCTCTGGAAACACCATATATTTT
>TRBJ2-1|NA|TRBV11-2|NA
CASSPPAHMDEQFF
TGTGCCAGCAGCCCCCCAGCCCACATGGATGAGCAGTTCTTC
>TRBJ2-3|once|TRBV30|TRBD1
CAWGEGAISTDTQYF
TGTGCCTGGGGTGAGGGGGCCATTAGCACAGATACGCAGTATTTT
>TRBJ1-2|medium-sized|TRBV6-1|NA
CASSEAGPYTF
TGTGCCAGCAGTGAAGCCGGACCATACACCTTC
>TRBJ1-1|NA|TRBV4-1|NA
CASSQVGGGGEAFF
TGCGCCAGCAGCCAAGTCGGGGGCGGCGGTGAAGCTTTCTTT
>TRBJ2-7|NA|TRBV7-9|NA
CASSLARDNTFGIYEQYF
TGTGCCAGCAGCTTAGCCCGGGACAACACTTTCGGGATCTACGAGCAGTACTTC
>TRBJ2-1|NA|TRBV27|NA
CASSFGWEQFF
TGTGCCAGCAGTTTTGGGTGGGAGCAGTTCTTC
>TRBJ1-1|once|TRBV4-1|TRBD1
CASSHRTGPAGNTEAFF
TGCGCCAGCAGCCACCGGACAGGGCCGGCCGGGAACACTGAAGCTTTCTTT
>TRBJ2-5|NA|TRBV9|TRBD2
CASSSGTSGQETQYF
TGTGCCAGCAGCTCCGGGACTAGCGGGCAAGAGACCCAGTACTTC
>TRBJ2-7|NA|TRBV28|NA
CASSFSTEASYEQYF
TGTGCCAGCAGTTTTTCAACAGAGGCCTCCTACGAGCAGTACTTC
>TRBJ2-7|once|TRBV6-5|NA
CASTLAQSSYEQYF
TGTGCCAGCACTTTAGCCCAGAGCTCCTACGAGCAGTACTTC
>TRBJ2-2|NA|TRBV6-1|TRBD2
CASSVIAGEAGELFF
TGTGCCAGCAGTGTGATAGCGGGAGAAGCCGGGGAGCTGTTTTTT
>TRBJ2-6|NA|TRBV6-1|TRBD2
CASSGTSGSGANVLTF
TGTGCCAGCAGTGGGACTAGCGGGTCTGGGGCCAACGTCCTGACTTTC
>TRBJ1-5|NA|TRBV23-1|TRBD1
CASIPWTGFYQPQHF
TGCGCCAGCATCCCTTGGACAGGGTTTTATCAGCCCCAGCATTTT
>TRBJ2-7|NA|TRBV15|TRBD1
CATSSADRPTYEQYF
TGTGCCACCAGCAGTGCGGACAGGCCGACCTACGAGCAGTACTTC
>TRBJ2-1|NA|TRBV6-5|NA
CASSQSNPYNEQFF
TGTGCCAGCAGTCAAAGTAATCCCTACAATGAGCAGTTCTTC
>TRBJ2-3|NA|TRBV13|NA
CASSSSLRSDTQYF
TGTGCCAGCAGCTCTTCCCTCCGTTCGGATACGCAGTATTTT
>TRBJ2-3|medium-sized|TRBV4-2|TRBD1
CASSQEVGQGADTQYF
TGTGCCAGCAGCCAAGAGGTCGGACAGGGGGCAGATACGCAGTATTTT
>TRBJ1-1|NA|TRBV4-1|NA
CASSQVQRAGNTEAFF
TGCGCCAGCAGCCAAGTCCAAAGGGCTGGGAACACTGAAGCTTTCTTT
>TRBJ2-1|NA|TRBV9|TRBD2
CASSPGGGAGEQFF
TGTGCCAGCAGCCCGGGAGGGGGGGCGGGTGAGCAGTTCTTC
>TRBJ2-1|once|TRBV11-2|TRBD2
CASSARLAGGPNYYNEQFF
TGTGCCAGCAGCGCACGACTAGCGGGAGGGCCAAATTACTACAATGAGCAGTTCTTC
>TRBJ2-1|NA|TRBV27|NA
CASSFGALYNEQFF
TGTGCCAGCAGTTTCGGGGCCCTATACAATGAGCAGTTCTTC
>TRBJ1-2|NA|TRBV5-1|NA
CASSTGQTANYGYTF
TGCGCCAGCAGCACCGGACAGACTGCTAACTATGGCTACACCTTC
>TRBJ2-5|NA|TRBV28|NA
CASSLSGTSQETQYF
TGTGCCAGCAGCCTCAGTGGGACAAGCCAAGAGACCCAGTACTTC
>TRBJ2-1|few|TRBV4-2|NA
CASSQETPGSYNEQFF
TGTGCCAGCAGCCAAGAGACCCCGGGGTCCTACAATGAGCAGTTCTTC
>TRBJ2-2|NA|TRBV4-1|NA
CASSQDPGGAGELFF
TGCGCCAGCAGCCAAGACCCCGGGGGCGCCGGGGAGCTGTTTTTT
>TRBJ1-6|NA|TRBV7-6|NA
CASSSAAEANSPLHF
TGTGCCAGCAGCTCTGCGGCCGAAGCCAATTCACCCCTCCACTTT
>TRBJ1-3|NA|TRBV4-2|NA
CASSQEWQDGNTIYF
TGTGCCAGCAGCCAAGAGTGGCAGGATGGAAACACCATATATTTT
>TRBJ1-5|NA|TRBV7-4|NA
CASTPGDGKEQPQHF
TGTGCCAGCACCCCCGGGGATGGGAAGGAACAGCCCCAGCATTTT
>TRBJ2-7|NA|TRBV20-1|NA
CSARDDYEQYF
TGCAGTGCTAGAGATGACTACGAGCAGTACTTC
>TRBJ2-7|NA|TRBV27|TRBD2
CASSLSSGKSYEQYF
TGTGCCAGCAGTTTATCTAGCGGGAAATCCTACGAGCAGTACTTC
>TRBJ2-1|NA|TRBV15|TRBD2
CATSRLAGGLNEQFF
TGTGCCACCAGTAGACTAGCGGGAGGGCTCAATGAGCAGTTCTTC
>TRBJ2-7|NA|TRBV6-6|TRBD1
CASSYSPGRGPYEQYF
TGTGCCAGCAGTTACTCGCCCGGCAGGGGGCCATACGAGCAGTACTTC
>TRBJ2-2|NA|TRBV2|NA
CASSSPLGTENTGELFF
TGTGCCAGCAGTTCACCTTTAGGGACTGAGAACACCGGGGAGCTGTTTTTT
>TRBJ2-7|NA|TRBV27|NA
CASSLYGDEQYF
TGTGCCAGCAGTTTATATGGGGACGAGCAGTACTTC
>TRBJ1-1|NA|TRBV29-1|NA
CSVTKGIVMNTEAFF
TGCAGCGTGACTAAGGGGATCGTCATGAACACTGAAGCTTTCTTT
>TRBJ1-1|NA|TRBV6-5|NA
CASSHIPGHQKAFF
TGTGCCAGCAGCCATATTCCGGGCCATCAAAAAGCTTTCTTT
>TRBJ2-1|NA|TRBV4-2|TRBD2
CASSSEGTSGLTSNEQFF
TGTGCCAGCAGCTCAGAAGGGACTAGCGGCCTGACCTCCAATGAGCAGTTCTTC
>TRBJ2-2|NA|TRBV5-5|NA
CASSFTFPGELFF
TGTGCCAGCAGCTTTACCTTCCCCGGGGAGCTGTTTTTT
>TRBJ2-5|NA|TRBV5-8|NA
CASSLFLVQETQYF
TGTGCCAGCAGCTTGTTTTTAGTGCAAGAGACCCAGTACTTC
>TRBJ1-2|NA|TRBV9|TRBD1
CASSVADPGTGEDGYTF
TGTGCCAGCAGCGTAGCAGATCCGGGGACAGGGGAGGATGGCTACACCTTC
>TRBJ2-3|NA|TRBV10-3|TRBD1
CAITGQGNTQYF
TGTGCCATCACGGGACAGGGCAATACGCAGTATTTT
>TRBJ2-7|NA|TRBV6-1|NA
CASSEGEPYEQYF
TGTGCCAGCAGTGAAGGAGAACCCTACGAGCAGTACTTC
>TRBJ2-4|once|TRBV28|NA
CASSRGDRKNIQYF
TGTGCCAGCAGTCGGGGGGACAGAAAAAACATTCAGTACTTC
>TRBJ1-1|NA|TRBV7-9|NA
CASSFGAGGEAEAFF
TGTGCCAGCAGCTTCGGAGCGGGGGGAGAAGCTGAAGCTTTCTTT
>TRBJ2-7|NA|TRBV28|NA
CASGIGGAYEQYF
TGTGCCAGCGGCATCGGAGGCGCCTACGAGCAGTACTTC
>TRBJ1-5|NA|TRBV28|TRBD1
CASGPFDGQGEFYSNQPQHF
TGTGCCAGCGGCCCATTCGATGGACAGGGGGAGTTCTATAGCAATCAGCCCCAGCATTTT
>TRBJ2-5|NA|TRBV27|TRBD2
CASSSQTSGQETQYF
TGTGCCAGCAGTTCCCAGACTAGCGGACAAGAGACCCAGTACTTC
>TRBJ2-2|NA|TRBV15|TRBD2
CATSRVPPLAGEMTGELFF
TGTGCCACCAGCAGAGTTCCGCCTCTAGCGGGAGAGATGACCGGGGAGCTGTTTTTT
>TRBJ2-3|NA|TRBV7-9|TRBD2
CASSLSSGSTDTQYF
TGTGCCAGCAGCTTATCTAGCGGTAGCACAGATACGCAGTATTTT
>TRBJ1-1|medium-sized|TRBV28|NA
CATRIGLNTEAFF
TGTGCCACCAGAATAGGACTGAACACTGAAGCTTTCTTT
>TRBJ1-4|NA|TRBV4-1|NA
CASSQSIMGVVNEKLFF
TGCGCCAGCAGCCAAAGCATTATGGGGGTGGTTAATGAAAAACTGTTTTTT
>TRBJ1-1|NA|TRBV29-1|NA
CSAANTEAFF
TGCAGCGCAGCGAACACTGAAGCTTTCTTT
>TRBJ2-7|NA|TRBV11-2|TRBD1
CASSAPGQGAYEQYF
TGTGCCAGCAGCGCCCCGGGACAGGGAGCCTACGAGCAGTACTTC